The entry below gives a single TCR beta chain sequence along with its context. No antigen is known for it. These data originate in a study of PD-1 blockade in classical Hodgkin lymphoma. Study-level results: Reports indicated that newly diagnosed patients had lower baseline TCR diversity than healthy donors did.

After autologous stem cell transplantation all patients relapsed, and prior brentuximab vedotin exposure differed between cohorts. Repertoires were generated with immunoSEQ multiplex PCR, while TCRdb's copy carries only in-frame clones and drops some. The sample holds roughly 32,000 clones; 82% are singletons and the top ten take 25% to 40%. Germline V lookup: CDR1 SEHNR, CDR2 FQNEAQ (reference sequence). V shed 6 bases and J 4 bases; nucleotides not matched to a gene: 7. The CDR3 covers 14 residues. The input for sequencing was peripheral blood mononuclear cells (PBMCs), taken at baseline. The chain joins TRBV7-9 to TRBJ1-2; the match to TRBD1 covers 8 bases. The sequence was collected from a human donor with classical Hodgkin lymphoma. The CDR3 nucleotides read TGTGCCAGCAGTCCAGACAGGGGCGTCTATGGCTACACCTTC. Residues: CASSPDRGVYGYTF.